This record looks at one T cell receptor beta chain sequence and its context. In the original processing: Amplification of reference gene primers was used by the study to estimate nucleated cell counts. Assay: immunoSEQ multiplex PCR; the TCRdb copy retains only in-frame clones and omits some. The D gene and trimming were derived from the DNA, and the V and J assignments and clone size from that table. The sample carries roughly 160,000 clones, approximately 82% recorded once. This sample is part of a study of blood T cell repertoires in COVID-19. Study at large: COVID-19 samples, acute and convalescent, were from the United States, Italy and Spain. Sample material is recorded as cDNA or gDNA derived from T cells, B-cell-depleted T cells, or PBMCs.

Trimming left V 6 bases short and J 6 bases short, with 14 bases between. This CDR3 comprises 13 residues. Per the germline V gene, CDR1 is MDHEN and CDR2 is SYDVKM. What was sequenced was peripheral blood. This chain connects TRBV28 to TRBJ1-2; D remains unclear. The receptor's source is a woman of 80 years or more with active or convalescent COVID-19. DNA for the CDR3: TGTGCCAGCAGGCCGGGAGGACTGAATGGCTACACCTTC. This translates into CASRPGGLNGYTF.